The 5 T cell receptor beta chains presented below share a single source sample, sequenced in a study of T cells in lung cancer brain metastases (dated by TCRdb to 2016 to 2018). Library method: the immunoSEQ multiplex PCR assay. TCRdb mirrors the immuneACCESS table, restricted to in-frame sequences. Some clones are absent from its copies; in checked studies, under half trace to an unresolved V gene, and the reason for the others is unknown. The sample has roughly 940 clones on record, around 89% of them singletons. The ten largest account for 5% to 7% of the sample. The sample taken for sequencing was tumor tissue from a brain metastasis. Reading the label with the study, this specimen's cell subset or site is: paired resected brain metastasis. These receptors were collected from a woman in her thirties or forties with non-small cell lung cancer that had spread to the brain.

This clone occurred a few times. J is TRBJ1-2 and V is TRBV29-1; 7 bases line up with TRBD1. Per the germline V gene, CDR1 is SQVTM and CDR2 is ANQGSEA. This CDR3 spans 14 amino acids. V shed 6 bases, J shed 7 bases, and the junction held 14 bases outside the gene matches. The CDR3 sequence is CSVDRRDSALGYTF. The CDR3 region has the DNA TGCAGCGTCGACCGCCGGGACAGCGCCCTTGGCTACACCTTC.

The chain couples TRBV4-1 to TRBJ2-2; 7 bases line up with TRBD1. The CDR3 has 16 residues. The J segment lost 2 bases and the V segment lost 0 bases, leaving 3 bases of the junction unmatched. Germline values: CDR1 MGHRA, CDR2 YSYEKL. In DNA form, the CDR3 reads TGCGCCAGCAGCCAAGAAGGGGGCCAAAACACCGGGGAGCTGTTTTTT. Encoded protein: CASSQEGGQNTGELFF.

To note about this clone: The same CDR3 also results from other DNA sequences found in this sample. V is TRBV5-6 and J is TRBJ2-3; TRBD2 matches 10 bases. Germline V gives CDR1 SGHDT, CDR2 YYEEEE. Trimming cost V 0 bases and J 5 bases; bases outside gene matches: 6. The CDR3 runs 16 residues. The CDR3 nucleotides read TGTGCCAGCAGCTTGGGACTAGCGGGTGTTGGAGATACGCAGTATTTT. Protein sequence: CASSLGLAGVGDTQYF.

A word on this clone: Germline and junction disagree at one end, which may indicate a read error. The chain links TRBV19 to TRBJ2-1; TRBD1 aligns across 7 bases. The CDR3 contains 15 residues. Germline CDR1 is LNHDA and CDR2 is SQIVND (reference sequence). The CDR3 nucleotides are TGTGTCAGTAGTAGGGGACAGAACAACTACAATGAGCAGTTCTTC. Translating it yields CVSSRGQNNYNEQFF.

The V call is TRBV10-3, the J call TRBJ2-1, with 8 bases aligning to TRBD2. CDR1 ENHRY and CDR2 SYGVKD come from the germline V gene. V was clipped by 8 bases and J by 4 bases; unmatched bases: 13. The CDR3 contains 16 residues. The CDR3 protein is CAIGGNSGGPYNEQFF. The CDR3 nucleotides are TGTGCCATCGGGGGGAATTCGGGAGGGCCTTACAATGAGCAGTTCTTC.